This T cell receptor beta chain originates from a study of graft-versus-host responses after intestinal transplantation. Study-level background: Multivisceral, liver-intestinal, or isolated intestinal transplants were received by the recipients. Every transplant recipient was induced with anti-thymocyte globulin, then maintained on tacrolimus and steroids for about 3 years. Findings and limits, study-wide: Recipient bone marrow held GvH clones, some seen earlier in ileum or blood.

There are 16 residues in the CDR3. V shed 0 bases and J 1 base; nucleotides not matched to a gene: 6. Germline CDR1 SGHRS, CDR2 YFSETQ. Some clones are missing from TCRdb's copy, which holds only in-frame ones; the method was immunoSEQ multiplex PCR. The sample shows under 45,000 clones, 85% to 95% of them seen only once. This clone was detected once. Its specificity is not known. The chain recombines TRBV5-1 with TRBJ1-1, with 7 bases identical to TRBD1. The specimen was PBMCs, collected 734 days after intestinal transplantation. The clonotype originates from a human patient who received an intestinal transplant, so some T cells may come from the graft donor. The CDR3 DNA follows: TGCGCCAGCAGCTTGGCTTACAGGGGAAGGAACACTGAAGCTTTCTTT. Its translation is CASSLAYRGRNTEAFF.